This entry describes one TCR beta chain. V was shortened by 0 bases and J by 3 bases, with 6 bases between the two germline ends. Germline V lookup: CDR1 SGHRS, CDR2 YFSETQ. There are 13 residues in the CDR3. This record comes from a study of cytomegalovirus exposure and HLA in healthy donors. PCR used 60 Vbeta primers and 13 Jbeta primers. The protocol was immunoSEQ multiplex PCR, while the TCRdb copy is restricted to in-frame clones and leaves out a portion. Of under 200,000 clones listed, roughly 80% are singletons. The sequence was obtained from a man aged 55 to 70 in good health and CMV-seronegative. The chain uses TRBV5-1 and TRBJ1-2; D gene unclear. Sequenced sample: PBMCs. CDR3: CASSLDSDYGYTF. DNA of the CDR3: TGCGCCAGCAGCTTGGACAGTGACTATGGCTACACCTTC.